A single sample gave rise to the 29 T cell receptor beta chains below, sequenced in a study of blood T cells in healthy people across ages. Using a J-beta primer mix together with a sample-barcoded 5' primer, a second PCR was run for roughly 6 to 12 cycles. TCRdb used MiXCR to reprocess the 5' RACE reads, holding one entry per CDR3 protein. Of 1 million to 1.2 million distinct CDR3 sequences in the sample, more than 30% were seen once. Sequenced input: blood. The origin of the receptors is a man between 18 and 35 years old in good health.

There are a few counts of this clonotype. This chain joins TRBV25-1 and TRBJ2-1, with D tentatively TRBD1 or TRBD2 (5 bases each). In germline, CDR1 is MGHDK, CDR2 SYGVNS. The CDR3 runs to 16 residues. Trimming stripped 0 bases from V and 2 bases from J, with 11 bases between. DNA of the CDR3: TGTGCCAGCAGTGAATATGGGGGTAGCCCCTACAATGAGCAGTTCTTC. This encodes CASSEYGGSPYNEQFF.

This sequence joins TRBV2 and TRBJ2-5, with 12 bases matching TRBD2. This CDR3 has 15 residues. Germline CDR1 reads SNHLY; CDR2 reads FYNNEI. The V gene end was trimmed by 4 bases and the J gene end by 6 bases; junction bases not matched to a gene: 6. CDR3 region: CASSVLAGGPKTQYF. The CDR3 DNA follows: TGTGCCAGCAGTGTTCTAGCGGGGGGGCCAAAGACCCAGTACTTC.

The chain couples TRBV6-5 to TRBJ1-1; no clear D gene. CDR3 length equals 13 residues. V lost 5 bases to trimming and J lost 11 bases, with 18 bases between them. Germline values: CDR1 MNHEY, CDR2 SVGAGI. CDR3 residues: CASSDEGLFGAFF. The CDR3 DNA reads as TGTGCCAGCAGTGACGAGGGATTATTTGGGGCTTTCTTT.

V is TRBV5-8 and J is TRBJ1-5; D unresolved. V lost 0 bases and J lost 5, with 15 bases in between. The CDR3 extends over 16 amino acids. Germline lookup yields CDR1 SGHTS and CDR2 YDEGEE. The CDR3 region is CASSLVYRHGDQPQHF. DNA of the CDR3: TGTGCCAGCAGCTTGGTTTATCGGCACGGGGATCAGCCCCAGCATTTT.

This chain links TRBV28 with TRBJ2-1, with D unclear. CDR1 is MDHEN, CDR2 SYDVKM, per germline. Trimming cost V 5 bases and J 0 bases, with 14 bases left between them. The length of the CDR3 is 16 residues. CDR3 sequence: CASSVSPANSYNEQFF. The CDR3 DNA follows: TGTGCCAGCAGTGTCTCTCCGGCCAACTCCTACAATGAGCAGTTCTTC.

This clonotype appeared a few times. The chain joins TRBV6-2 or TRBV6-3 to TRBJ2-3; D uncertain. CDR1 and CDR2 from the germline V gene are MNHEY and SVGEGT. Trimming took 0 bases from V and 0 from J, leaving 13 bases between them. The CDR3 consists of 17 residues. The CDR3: CASSYSLAGASTDTQYF. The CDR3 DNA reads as TGTGCCAGCAGTTACTCGCTCGCAGGAGCTAGCACAGATACGCAGTATTTT.

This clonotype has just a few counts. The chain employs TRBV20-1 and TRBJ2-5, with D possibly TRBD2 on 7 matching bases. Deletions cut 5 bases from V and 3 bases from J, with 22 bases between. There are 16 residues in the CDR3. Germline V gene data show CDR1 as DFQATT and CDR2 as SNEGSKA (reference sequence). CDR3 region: CSAWPGGGTTKETQYF. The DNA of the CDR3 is TGCAGTGCTTGGCCGGGGGGCGGGACTACGAAAGAGACCCAGTACTTC.

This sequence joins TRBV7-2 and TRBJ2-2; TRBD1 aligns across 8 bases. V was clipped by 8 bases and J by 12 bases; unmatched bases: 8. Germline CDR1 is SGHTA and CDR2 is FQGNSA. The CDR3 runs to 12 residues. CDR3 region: CASGRRTGQLFF. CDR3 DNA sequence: TGTGCCAGCGGTCGAAGGACAGGGCAGCTGTTTTTT.

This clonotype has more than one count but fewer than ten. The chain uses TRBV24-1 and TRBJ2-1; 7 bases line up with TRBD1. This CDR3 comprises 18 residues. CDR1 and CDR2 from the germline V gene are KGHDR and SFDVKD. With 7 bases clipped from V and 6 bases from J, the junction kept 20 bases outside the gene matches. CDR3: CATSPGTDMSPTGNEQFF. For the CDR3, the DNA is TGTGCCACCAGCCCCGGGACAGATATGTCTCCGACCGGCAATGAGCAGTTCTTC.

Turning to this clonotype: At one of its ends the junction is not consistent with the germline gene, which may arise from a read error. The CDR3 protein is CASSQGRTPSTYGYTF. The CDR3 DNA follows: TGCGCCAGCAGCCAAGGGCGGACACCGAGCACCTATGGCTACACCTTC. The chain has TRBV7-2 and TRBJ1-2; tentative D call: TRBD1 (5 bases). Germline CDR1 is SGHTA and CDR2 is FQGNSA. This CDR3 contains 16 residues. Complete variable domain (other parts from reference TRBV7-2 and TRBJ1-2): GAGVSQSPSNKVTEKGKDVELRCDPISGHTALYWYRQSLGQGLEFLIYFQGNSAPDKSGLPSDRFSAERTGGSVSTLTIQRTQQEDSAVYLCASSQGRTPSTYGYTFGSGTRLTVV.

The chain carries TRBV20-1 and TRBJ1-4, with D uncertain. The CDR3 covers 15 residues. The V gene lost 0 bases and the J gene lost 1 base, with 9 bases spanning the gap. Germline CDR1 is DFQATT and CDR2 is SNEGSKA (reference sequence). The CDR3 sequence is CSARDTRKTNEKLFF. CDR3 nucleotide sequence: TGCAGTGCTAGAGACACAAGAAAAACTAATGAAAAACTGTTTTTT.

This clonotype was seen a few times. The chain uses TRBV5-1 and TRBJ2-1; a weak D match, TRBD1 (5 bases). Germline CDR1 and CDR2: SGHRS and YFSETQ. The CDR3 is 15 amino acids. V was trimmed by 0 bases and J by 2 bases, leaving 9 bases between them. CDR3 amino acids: CASSLVGRAYNEQFF. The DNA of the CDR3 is TGCGCCAGCAGCTTGGTGGGCAGGGCCTACAATGAGCAGTTCTTC.

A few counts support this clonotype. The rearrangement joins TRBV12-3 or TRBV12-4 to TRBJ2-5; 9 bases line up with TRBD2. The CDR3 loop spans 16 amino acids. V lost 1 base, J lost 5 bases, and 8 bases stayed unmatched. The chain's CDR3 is CASSLGSSGAGETQYF. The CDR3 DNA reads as TGTGCCAGCAGTTTAGGGTCTAGCGGGGCGGGGGAGACCCAGTACTTC.

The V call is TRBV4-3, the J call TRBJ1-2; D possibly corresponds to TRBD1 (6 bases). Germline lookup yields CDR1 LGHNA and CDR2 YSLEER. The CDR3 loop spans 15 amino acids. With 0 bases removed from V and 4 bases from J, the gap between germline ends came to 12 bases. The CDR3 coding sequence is TGCGCCAGCAGCCAAGACGGGGGGGCGGGCTATGGCTACACCTTC. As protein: CASSQDGGAGYGYTF.

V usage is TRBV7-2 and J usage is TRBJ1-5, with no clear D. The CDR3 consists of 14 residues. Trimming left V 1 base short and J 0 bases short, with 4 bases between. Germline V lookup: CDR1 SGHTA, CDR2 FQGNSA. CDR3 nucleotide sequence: TGTGCCAGCAGCTTAGAGCCTAGCAATCAGCCCCAGCATTTT. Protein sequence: CASSLEPSNQPQHF.

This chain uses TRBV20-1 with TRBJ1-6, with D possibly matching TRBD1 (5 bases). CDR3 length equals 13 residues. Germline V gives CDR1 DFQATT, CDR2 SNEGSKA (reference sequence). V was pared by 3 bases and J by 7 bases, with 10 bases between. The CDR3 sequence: CSASRGDNSPLHF. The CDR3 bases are TGCAGTGCTAGTAGAGGGGACAATTCACCCCTCCACTTT.

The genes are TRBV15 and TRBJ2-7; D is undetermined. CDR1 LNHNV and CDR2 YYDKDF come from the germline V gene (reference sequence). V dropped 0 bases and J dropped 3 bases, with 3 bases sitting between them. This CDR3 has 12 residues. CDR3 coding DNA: TGTGCCACCAGCAGAGATAGCTACGAGCAGTACTTC. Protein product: CATSRDSYEQYF.

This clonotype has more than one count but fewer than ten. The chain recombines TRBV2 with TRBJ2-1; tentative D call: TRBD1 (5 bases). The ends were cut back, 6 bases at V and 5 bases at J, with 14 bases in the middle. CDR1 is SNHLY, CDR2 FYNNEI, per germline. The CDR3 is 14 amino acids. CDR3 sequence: CASRAGSTDNEQFF. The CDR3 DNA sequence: TGTGCCAGCAGGGCAGGGTCAACAGACAATGAGCAGTTCTTC.

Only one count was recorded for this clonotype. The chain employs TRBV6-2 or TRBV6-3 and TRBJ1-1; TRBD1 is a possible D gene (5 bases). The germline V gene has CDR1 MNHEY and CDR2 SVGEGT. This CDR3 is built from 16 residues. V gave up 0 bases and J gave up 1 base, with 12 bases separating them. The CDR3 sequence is CASSYSKGHPNTEAFF. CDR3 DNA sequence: TGTGCCAGCAGTTACTCGAAAGGACATCCGAACACTGAAGCTTTCTTT.

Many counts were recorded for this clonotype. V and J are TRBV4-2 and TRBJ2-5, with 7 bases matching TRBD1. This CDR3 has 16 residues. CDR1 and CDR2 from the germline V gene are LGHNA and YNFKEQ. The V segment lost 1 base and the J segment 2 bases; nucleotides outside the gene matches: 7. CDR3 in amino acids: CASSQGLGTEQETQYF. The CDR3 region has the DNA TGTGCCAGCAGCCAAGGCCTTGGGACAGAGCAAGAGACCCAGTACTTC.

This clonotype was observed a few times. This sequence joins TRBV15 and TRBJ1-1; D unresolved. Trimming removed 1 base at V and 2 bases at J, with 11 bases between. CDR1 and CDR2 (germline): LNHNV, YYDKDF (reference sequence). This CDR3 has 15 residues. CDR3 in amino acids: CATSRVAGLNTEAFF. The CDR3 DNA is TGTGCCACCAGCAGAGTTGCAGGTCTTAACACTGAAGCTTTCTTT.

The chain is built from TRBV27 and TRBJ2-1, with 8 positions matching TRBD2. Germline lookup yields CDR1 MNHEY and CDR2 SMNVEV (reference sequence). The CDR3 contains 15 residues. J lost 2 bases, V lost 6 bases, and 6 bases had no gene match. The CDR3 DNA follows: TGTGCCAGCAGGCCCCGGGGGGGCCCCTACAATGAGCAGTTCTTC. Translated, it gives CASRPRGGPYNEQFF.

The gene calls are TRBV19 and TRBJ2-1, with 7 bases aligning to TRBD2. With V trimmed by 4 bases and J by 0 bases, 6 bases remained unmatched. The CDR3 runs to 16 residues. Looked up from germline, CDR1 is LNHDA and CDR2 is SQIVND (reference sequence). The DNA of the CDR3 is TGTGCCAGTAGTACCTCAGCGGGGCCCTCCTACAATGAGCAGTTCTTC. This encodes CASSTSAGPSYNEQFF.

The CDR3 DNA follows: TGCAGCGTTGCGGCCGGGACAGAAACTACTAACTATGGCTACACCTTC. Translated, it gives CSVAAGTETTNYGYTF. The chain has TRBV29-1 and TRBJ1-2; 7 nucleotides agree with TRBD1. The length of the CDR3 is 16 residues. CDR1 and CDR2 from the germline V gene are SQVTM and ANQGSEA. With V trimmed by 4 bases and J by 0 bases, 11 bases remained unmatched.

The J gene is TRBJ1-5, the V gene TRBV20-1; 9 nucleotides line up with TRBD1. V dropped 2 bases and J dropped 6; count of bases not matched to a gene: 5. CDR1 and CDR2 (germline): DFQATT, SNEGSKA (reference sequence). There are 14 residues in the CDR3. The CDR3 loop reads CSARKQGASQPQHF. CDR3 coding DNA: TGCAGTGCTAGAAAACAGGGGGCGAGTCAGCCCCAGCATTTT.

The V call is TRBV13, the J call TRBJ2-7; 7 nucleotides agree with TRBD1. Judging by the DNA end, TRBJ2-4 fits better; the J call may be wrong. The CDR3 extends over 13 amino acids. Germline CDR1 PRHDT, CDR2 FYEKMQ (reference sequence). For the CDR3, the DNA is TGTGCCAGCAGCGGGGACAGCCAAAACATTCAGTACTTC. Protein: CASSGDSQNIQYF.

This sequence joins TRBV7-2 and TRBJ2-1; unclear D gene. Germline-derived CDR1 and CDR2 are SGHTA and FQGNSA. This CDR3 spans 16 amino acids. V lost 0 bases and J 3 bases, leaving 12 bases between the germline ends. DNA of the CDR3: TGTGCCAGCAGCTTAGCCCTAGGGCCTTACTACAATGAGCAGTTCTTC. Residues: CASSLALGPYYNEQFF.

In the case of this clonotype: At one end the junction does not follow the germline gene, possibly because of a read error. Here the CDR3 DNA reads TGCGCCAGCGGCCAAGAGAAATTCAGCACAGATACGCAGTATTTT. Translated, it gives CASGQEKFSTDTQYF. This chain joins TRBV4-1 and TRBJ2-3; D gene uncertain. Germline V CDR1 and CDR2: MGHRA, YSYEKL. The CDR3 length is 15 residues.

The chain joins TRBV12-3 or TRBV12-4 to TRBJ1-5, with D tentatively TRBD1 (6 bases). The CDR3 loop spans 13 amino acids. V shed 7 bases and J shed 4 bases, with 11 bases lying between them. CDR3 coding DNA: TGTGCCAGCACCTCTACAGGGAATCAGCCCCAGCATTTT. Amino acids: CASTSTGNQPQHF.